This T cell receptor beta chain comes out of a study of neurological immune-mediated disorders. Study-wide points: The phylogenetic placement of 18 of 34 multiple sclerosis patients' repertoires in one related-CDR3 cluster constitutes a possible signature. The most TCR clonal expansion was seen in HTLV-1-associated myelopathy, and the least was seen in multiple sclerosis, which fell below healthy controls. Across subjects, expanded clones had no CDR3 amino acid sequences in common, pointing to private repertoires in all groups.

In every sequencing run, more than 170 million TCR-beta sequences were generated from 15-18 subjects. Using its own MiXCR run on the 5' RACE reads, TCRdb lists one record per CDR3 protein. The sample lists approximately 60,000 distinct CDR3 sequences, more than 3.5% occurring once. The table lists this clonotype with many counts. What it recognizes is unknown. The sequenced material came from PBMCs. The clonotype was recovered from a man aged 45-65 years with multiple sclerosis.

CDR3 sequence: CASSLEGPGNTEAFF. The DNA of the CDR3 is TGCGCCAGCAGCTTGGAAGGGCCGGGGAACACTGAAGCTTTCTTT. This chain uses TRBV5-1 with TRBJ1-1; D gene ambiguous. This CDR3 is 15 amino acids long. Germline assignment: CDR1 SGHRS and CDR2 YFSETQ. Between the trimmed V and J ends, which lost 0 bases and 1 base, there was a span of 10 bases.